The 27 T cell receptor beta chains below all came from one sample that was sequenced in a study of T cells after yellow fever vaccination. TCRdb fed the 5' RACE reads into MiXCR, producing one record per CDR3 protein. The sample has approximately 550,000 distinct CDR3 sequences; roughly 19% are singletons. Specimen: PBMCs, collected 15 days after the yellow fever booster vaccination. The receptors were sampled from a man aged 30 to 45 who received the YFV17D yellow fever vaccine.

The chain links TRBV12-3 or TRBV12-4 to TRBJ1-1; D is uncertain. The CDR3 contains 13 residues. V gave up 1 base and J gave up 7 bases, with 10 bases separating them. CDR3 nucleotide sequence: TGTGCCAGCAGTTTAGATGCGGGATTTGAAGCTTTCTTT. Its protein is CASSLDAGFEAFF.

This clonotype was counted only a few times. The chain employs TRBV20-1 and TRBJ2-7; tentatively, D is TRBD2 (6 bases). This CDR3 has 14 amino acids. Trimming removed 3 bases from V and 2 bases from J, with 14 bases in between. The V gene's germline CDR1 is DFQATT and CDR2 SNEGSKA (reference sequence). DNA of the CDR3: TGCAGTGCTAGTTCGGCGGGGTCGACCTACGAGCAGTACTTC. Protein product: CSASSAGSTYEQYF.

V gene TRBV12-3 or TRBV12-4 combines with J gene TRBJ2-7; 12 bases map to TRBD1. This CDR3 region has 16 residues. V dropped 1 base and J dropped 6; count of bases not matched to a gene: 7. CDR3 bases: TGTGCCAGCAGTTTAGGCCCGGGACAGGGGGCTAGCGAGCAGTACTTC. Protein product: CASSLGPGQGASEQYF.

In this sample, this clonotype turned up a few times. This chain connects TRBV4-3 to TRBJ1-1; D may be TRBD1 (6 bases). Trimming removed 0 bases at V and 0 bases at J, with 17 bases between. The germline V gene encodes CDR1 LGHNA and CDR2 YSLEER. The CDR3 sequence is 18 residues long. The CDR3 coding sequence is TGCGCCAGCAGCCAAGATTTGGGCGGCTGGGGGCTGAACACTGAAGCTTTCTTT. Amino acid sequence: CASSQDLGGWGLNTEAFF.

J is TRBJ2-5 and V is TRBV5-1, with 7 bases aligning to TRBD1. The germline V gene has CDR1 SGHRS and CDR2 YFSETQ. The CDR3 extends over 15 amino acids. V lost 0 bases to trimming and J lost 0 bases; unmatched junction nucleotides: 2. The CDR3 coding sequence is TGCGCCAGCAGCTTGGCGGGGACAGACCAAGAGACCCAGTACTTC. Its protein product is CASSLAGTDQETQYF.

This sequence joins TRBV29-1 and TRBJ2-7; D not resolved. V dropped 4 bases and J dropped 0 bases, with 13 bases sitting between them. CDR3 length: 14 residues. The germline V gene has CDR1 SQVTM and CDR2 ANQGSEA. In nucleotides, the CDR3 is TGCAGCGTTGGTCTGGGCGGAACCTCCTACGAGCAGTACTTC. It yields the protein CSVGLGGTSYEQYF.

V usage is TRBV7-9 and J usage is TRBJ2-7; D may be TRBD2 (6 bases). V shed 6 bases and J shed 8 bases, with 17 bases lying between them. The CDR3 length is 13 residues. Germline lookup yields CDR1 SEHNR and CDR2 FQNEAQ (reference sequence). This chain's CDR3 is CASSFSGEVQQYF. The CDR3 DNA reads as TGTGCCAGCAGTTTCAGTGGGGAGGTTCAGCAGTACTTC.

CDR3: CASSPAPGAGYEQFF. DNA of the CDR3: TGTGCCAGCAGTCCAGCCCCGGGGGCCGGATATGAGCAGTTCTTC. V is TRBV27 and J is TRBJ2-1; D tentatively reads TRBD1 or TRBD2 (6 bases each). The CDR3 is 15 amino acids. Trimming shortened V by 5 bases and J by 8 bases, and 19 bases separated the two germline ends. Germline V gene sequence: CDR1 MNHEY, CDR2 SMNVEV (reference sequence).

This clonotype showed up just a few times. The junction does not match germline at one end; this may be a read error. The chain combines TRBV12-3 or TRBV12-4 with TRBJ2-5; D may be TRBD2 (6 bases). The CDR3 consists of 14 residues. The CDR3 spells CASSSGLPEETQYF. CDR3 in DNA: TGTGCCAGTAGTTCGGGACTCCCTGAAGAGACCCAGTACTTC.

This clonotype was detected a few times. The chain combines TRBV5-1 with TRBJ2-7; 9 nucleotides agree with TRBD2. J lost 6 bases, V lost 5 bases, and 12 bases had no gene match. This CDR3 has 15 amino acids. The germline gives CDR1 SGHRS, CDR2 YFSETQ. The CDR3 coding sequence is TGCGCCAGCAGTCTCGGCGGGAGGGAGACAGCCGAGCAGTACTTC. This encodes CASSLGGRETAEQYF.

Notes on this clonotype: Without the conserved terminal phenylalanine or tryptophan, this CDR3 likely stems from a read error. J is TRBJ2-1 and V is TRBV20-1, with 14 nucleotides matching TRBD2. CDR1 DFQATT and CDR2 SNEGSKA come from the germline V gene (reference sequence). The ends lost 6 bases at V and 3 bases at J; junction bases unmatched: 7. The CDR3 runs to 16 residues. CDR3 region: CSAGTSGSTRYNEQFL. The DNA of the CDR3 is TGCAGTGCAGGGACTAGCGGGAGTACGCGCTACAATGAGCAGTTCCTC.

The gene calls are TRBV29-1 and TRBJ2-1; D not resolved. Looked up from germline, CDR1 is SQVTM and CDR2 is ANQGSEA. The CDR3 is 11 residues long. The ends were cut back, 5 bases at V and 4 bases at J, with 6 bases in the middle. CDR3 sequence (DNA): TGCAGCGTTTCAGATTACAATGAGCAGTTCTTC. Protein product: CSVSDYNEQFF.

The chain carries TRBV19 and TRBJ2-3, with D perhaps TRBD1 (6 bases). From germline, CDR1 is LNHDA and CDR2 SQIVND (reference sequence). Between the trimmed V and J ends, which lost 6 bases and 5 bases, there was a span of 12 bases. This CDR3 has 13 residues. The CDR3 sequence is CASSATGRDTQYF. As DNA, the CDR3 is TGTGCCAGTAGCGCCACAGGGAGAGATACGCAGTATTTT.

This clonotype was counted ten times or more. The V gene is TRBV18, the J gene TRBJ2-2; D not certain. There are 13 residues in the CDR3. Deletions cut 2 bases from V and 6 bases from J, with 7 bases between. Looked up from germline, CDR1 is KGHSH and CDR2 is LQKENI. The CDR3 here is CASSPGYAGELFF. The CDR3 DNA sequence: TGTGCCAGCTCACCAGGTTACGCCGGGGAGCTGTTTTTT.

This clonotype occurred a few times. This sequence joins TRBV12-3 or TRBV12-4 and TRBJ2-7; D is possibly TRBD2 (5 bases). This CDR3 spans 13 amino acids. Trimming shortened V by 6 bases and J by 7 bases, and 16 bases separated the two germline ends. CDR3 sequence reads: CASSPTRTGEQYF. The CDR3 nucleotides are TGTGCCAGCAGCCCTACACGGACGGGGGAGCAGTACTTC.

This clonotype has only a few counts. The CDR3 is CATLAGGSYEQFF. The CDR3 bases are TGTGCCACCTTAGCGGGAGGGTCATATGAGCAGTTCTTC. The chain joins TRBV15 to TRBJ2-1, with TRBD2 matching over 11 bases. J lost 8 bases, V lost 8 bases, and 5 bases had no gene match. Germline CDR1 reads LNHNV; CDR2 reads YYDKDF (reference sequence). CDR3 size: 13 residues.

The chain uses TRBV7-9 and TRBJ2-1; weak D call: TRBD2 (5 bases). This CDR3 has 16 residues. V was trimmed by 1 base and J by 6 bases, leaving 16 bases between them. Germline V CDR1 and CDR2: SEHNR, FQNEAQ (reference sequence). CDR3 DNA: TGTGCCAGCAGCTTAGTTCCAGCGGAGGCCCTCAATGAGCAGTTCTTC. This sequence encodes CASSLVPAEALNEQFF.

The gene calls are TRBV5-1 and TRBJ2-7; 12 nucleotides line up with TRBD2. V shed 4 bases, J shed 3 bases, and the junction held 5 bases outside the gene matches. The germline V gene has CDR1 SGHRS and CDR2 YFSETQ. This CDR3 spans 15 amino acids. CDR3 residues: CASSSGTSGFYEQYF. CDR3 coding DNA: TGCGCCAGCAGCAGCGGGACTAGCGGGTTCTACGAGCAGTACTTC.

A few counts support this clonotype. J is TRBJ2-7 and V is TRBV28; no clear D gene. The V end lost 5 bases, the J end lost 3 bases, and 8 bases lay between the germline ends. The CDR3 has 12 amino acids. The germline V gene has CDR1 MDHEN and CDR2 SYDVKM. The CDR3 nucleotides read TGTGCCAGCAGTATAACGGTCTACGAGCAGTACTTC. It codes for CASSITVYEQYF.

This CDR3 is CASSPGRGQASYEQYF. The DNA of the CDR3 is TGCGCCAGCAGCCCCGGGCGTGGACAGGCAAGTTACGAGCAGTACTTC. The chain employs TRBV5-1 and TRBJ2-7, with 7 positions matching TRBD1. From germline, CDR1 is SGHRS and CDR2 YFSETQ. Trimming cost V 4 bases and J 4 bases; bases outside gene matches: 14. This CDR3 has 16 residues.

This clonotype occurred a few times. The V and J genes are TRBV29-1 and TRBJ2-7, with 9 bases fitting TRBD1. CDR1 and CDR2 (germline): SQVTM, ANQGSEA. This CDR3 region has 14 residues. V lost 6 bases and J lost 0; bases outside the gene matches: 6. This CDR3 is CSVFDRGDSYEQYF. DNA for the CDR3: TGCAGCGTCTTCGACAGGGGGGACTCCTACGAGCAGTACTTC.

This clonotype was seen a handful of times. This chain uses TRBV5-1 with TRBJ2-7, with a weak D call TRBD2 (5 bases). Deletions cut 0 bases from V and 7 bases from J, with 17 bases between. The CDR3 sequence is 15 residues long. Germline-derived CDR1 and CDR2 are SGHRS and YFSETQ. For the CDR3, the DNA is TGCGCCAGCAGCTTGGCCAGCACAGCGTCGGGGGAGCAGTACTTC. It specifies CASSLASTASGEQYF.

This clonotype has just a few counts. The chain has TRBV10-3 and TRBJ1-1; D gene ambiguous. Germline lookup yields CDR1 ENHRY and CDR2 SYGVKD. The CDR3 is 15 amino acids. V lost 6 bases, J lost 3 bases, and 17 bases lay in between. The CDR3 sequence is CAIRGKWGNDTEAFF. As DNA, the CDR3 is TGTGCCATCAGGGGAAAATGGGGAAACGACACTGAAGCTTTCTTT.

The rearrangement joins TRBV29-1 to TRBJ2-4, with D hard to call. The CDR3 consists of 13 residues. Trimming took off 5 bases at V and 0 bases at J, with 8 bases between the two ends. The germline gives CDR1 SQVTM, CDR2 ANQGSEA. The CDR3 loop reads CSVMFLAKNIQYF. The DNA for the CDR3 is TGCAGCGTTATGTTTCTAGCCAAAAACATTCAGTACTTC.

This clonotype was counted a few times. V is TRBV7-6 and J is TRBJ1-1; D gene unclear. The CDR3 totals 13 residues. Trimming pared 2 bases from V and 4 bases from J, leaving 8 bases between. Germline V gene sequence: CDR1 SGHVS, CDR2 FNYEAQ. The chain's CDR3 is CASSLIFGTEAFF. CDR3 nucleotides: TGTGCCAGCAGCTTAATATTCGGCACTGAAGCTTTCTTT.

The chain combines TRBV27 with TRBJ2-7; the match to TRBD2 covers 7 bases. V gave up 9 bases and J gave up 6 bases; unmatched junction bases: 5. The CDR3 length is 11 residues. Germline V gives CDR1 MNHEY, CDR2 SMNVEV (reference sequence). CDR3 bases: TGTGCCAGAAGCGGGACTATCGAGCAGTACTTC. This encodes CARSGTIEQYF.

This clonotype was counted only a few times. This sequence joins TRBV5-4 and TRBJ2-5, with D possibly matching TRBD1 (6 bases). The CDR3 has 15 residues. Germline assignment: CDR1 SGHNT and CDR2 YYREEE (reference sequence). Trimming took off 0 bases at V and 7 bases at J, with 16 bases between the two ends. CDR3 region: CASSLDISGERTQYF. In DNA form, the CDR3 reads TGTGCCAGCAGCTTGGATATTTCAGGGGAGAGGACCCAGTACTTC.